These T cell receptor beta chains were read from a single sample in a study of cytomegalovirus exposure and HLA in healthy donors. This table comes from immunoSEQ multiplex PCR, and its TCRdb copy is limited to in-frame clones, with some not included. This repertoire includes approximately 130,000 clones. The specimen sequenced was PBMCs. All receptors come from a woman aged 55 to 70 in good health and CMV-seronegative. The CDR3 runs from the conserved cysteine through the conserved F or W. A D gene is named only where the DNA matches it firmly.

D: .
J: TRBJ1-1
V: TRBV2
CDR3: CASRYVAGESGAFF
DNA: TGTGCCAGCAGATATGTCGCAGGGGAGTCAGGCGCTTTCTTT

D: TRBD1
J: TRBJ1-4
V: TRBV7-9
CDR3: CASSRAGTDQGKLFF
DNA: TGTGCCAGCAGCCGAGCTGGGACAGACCAGGGAAAACTGTTTTTT

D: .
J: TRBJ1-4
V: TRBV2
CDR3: CASSAQGYVEKLFF
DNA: TGTGCCAGCAGTGCGCAGGGATATGTCGAAAAACTGTTTTTT

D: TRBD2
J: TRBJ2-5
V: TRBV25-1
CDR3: CASSPTIGRGGTQETQYF
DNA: TGTGCCAGCAGTCCCACCATCGGGCGGGGGGGGACTCAAGAGACCCAGTACTTC

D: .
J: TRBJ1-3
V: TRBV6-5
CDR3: CASSGGYSGNTIYF
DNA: TGTGCCAGCAGTGGAGGCTACTCTGGAAACACCATATATTTT

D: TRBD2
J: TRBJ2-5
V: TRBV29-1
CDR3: CSVVGPSGGNVETQYF
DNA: TGCAGCGTTGTTGGACCTAGCGGGGGAAATGTGGAGACCCAGTACTTC

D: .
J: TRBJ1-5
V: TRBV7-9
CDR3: CASSLSAGIQPQHF
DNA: TGTGCCAGCAGCTTATCTGCAGGAATTCAGCCCCAGCATTTT

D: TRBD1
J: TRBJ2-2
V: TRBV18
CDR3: CASSPQIRGTGELFF
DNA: TGTGCCAGCTCACCACAGATCAGGGGGACCGGGGAGCTGTTTTTT

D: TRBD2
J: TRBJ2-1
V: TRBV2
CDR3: CASRPGTSGSSYNEQFF
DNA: TGTGCCAGCAGACCCGGGACTAGCGGGAGCTCCTACAATGAGCAGTTCTTC

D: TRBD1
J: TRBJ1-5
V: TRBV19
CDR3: CASSAKPGQGSSAQHF
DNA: TGTGCCAGTAGTGCGAAACCGGGACAGGGGTCTTCGGCCCAGCATTTT

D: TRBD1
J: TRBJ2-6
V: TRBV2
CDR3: CASSTGAGANVLTF
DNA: TGTGCCAGCAGTACAGGGGCTGGGGCCAACGTCCTGACTTTC

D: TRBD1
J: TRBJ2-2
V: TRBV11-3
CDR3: CASSLGQGYTGELFF
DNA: TGTGCCAGCAGCTTGGGACAGGGGTACACCGGGGAGCTGTTTTTT

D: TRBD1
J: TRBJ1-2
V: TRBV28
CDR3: CASTGQGVGAYGYTF
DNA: TGTGCCAGCACAGGACAGGGAGTAGGAGCCTATGGCTACACCTTC

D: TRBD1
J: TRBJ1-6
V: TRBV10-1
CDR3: CASSPQGWNSPLHF
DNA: TGCGCCAGCAGCCCACAGGGGTGGAATTCACCCCTCCACTTT

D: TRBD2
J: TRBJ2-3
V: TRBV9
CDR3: CASSVGSGRTDTQYF
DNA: TGTGCCAGCAGCGTAGGTAGCGGGAGGACAGATACGCAGTATTTT